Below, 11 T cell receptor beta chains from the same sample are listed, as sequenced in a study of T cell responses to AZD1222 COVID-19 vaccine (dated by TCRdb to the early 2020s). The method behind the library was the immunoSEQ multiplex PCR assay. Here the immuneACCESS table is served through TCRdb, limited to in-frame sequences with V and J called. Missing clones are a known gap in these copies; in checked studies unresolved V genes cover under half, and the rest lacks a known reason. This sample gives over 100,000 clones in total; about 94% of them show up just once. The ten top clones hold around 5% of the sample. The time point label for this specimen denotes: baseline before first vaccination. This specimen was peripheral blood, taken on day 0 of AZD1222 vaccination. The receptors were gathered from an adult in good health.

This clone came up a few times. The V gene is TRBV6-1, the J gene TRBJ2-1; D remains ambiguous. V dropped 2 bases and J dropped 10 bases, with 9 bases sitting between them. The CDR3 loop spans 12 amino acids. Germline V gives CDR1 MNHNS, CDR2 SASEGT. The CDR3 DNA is TGTGCCAGCAGTGAATCCCGAACGGAGCAGTTCTTC. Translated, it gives CASSESRTEQFF.

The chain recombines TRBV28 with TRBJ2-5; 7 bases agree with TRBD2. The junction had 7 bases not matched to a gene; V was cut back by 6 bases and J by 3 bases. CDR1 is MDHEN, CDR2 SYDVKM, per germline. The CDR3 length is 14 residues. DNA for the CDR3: TGTGCCAGCAGCAACCCGGGGGGAGAAGAGACCCAGTACTTC. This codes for CASSNPGGEETQYF.

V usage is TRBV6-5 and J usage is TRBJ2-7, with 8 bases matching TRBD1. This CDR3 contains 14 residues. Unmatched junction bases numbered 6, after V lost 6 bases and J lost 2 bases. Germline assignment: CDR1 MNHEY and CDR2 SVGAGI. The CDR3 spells CASSAGQATYEQYF. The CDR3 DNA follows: TGTGCCAGCAGCGCGGGACAGGCGACCTACGAGCAGTACTTC.

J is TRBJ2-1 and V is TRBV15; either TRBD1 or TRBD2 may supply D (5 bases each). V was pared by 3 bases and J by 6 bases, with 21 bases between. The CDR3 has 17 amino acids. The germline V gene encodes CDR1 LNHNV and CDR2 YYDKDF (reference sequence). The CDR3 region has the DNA TGTGCCACCAGCAGTCGTTTACCGGGACGAGCGTCCAATGAGCAGTTCTTC. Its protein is CATSSRLPGRASNEQFF.

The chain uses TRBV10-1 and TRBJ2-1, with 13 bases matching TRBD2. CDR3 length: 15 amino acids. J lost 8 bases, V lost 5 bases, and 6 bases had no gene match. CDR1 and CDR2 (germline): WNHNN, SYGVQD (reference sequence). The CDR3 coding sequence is TGCGCCAGCAGTCCTTCCGGACTAGCGGGAGATGAGCAGTTCTTC. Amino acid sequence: CASSPSGLAGDEQFF.

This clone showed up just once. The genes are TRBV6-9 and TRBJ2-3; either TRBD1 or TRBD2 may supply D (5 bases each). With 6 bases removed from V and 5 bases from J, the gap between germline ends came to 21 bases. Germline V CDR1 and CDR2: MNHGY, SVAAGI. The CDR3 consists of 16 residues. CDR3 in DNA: TGTGCCAGCAGCCGCGTGGGACCCCTCTCCGGAGATACGCAGTATTTT. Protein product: CASSRVGPLSGDTQYF.

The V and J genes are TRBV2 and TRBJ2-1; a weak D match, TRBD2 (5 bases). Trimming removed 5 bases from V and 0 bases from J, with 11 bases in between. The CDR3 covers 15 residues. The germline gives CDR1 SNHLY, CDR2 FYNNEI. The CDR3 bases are TGTGCCAGCAGTCGAGGGATGAGCTCCTACAATGAGCAGTTCTTC. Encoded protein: CASSRGMSSYNEQFF.

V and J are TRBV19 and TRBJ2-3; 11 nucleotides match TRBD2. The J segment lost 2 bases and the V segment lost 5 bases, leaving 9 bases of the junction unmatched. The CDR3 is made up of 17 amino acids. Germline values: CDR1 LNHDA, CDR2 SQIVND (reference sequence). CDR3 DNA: TGTGCCAGTAGTGGGGGCTCTAGCGGGAGGTTCACAGATACGCAGTATTTT. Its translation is CASSGGSSGRFTDTQYF.

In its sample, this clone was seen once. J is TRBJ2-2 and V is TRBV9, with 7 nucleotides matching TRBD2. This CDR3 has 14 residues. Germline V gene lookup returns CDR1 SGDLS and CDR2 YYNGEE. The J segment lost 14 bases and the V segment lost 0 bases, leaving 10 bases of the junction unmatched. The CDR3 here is CASSVEAGGSELFF. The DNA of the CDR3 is TGTGCCAGCAGCGTAGAGGCAGGCGGGAGTGAACTGTTTTTT.

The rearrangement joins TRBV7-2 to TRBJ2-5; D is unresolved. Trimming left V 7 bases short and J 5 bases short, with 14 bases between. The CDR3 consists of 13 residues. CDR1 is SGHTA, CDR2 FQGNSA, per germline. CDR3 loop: CASNPSPGETQYF. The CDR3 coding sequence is TGTGCCAGCAATCCTTCACCCGGGGAGACCCAGTACTTC.

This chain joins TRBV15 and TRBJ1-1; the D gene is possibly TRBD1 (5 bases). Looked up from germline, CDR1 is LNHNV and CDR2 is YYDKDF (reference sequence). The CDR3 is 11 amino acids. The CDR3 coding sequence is TGTGCTAGCTCGGGGGGACTTGAAGCTTTCTTT. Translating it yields CASSGGLEAFF.